This T cell receptor beta chain was profiled in a study of low-dose radiotherapy and immunotherapy resistance in tumors. Study details: Patients of Cohort 1 had 0.5 Gy fractions every 2 weeks, which summed to 6.5 Gy. Each patient was administered nivolumab intravenously at 240 mg, which was a flat dose, every two weeks, along with intravenous ipilimumab at 1 mg/kg every six weeks.

The authors amplified TCRs for approximately 20 PCR cycles with a constant-region primer and a V-primer adapter. TCRdb reanalysed the reads using MiXCR and keeps one entry per CDR3 protein. The data contain some 53,000 distinct CDR3 sequences, around a third of them seen just once; the ten biggest clones take up roughly 8.2%. The time point denotes: after trial treatment. Treatment: LDRT plus nivolumab, ipilimumab, low-dose cyclophosphamide and aspirin (RACIN trial). In the RACIN dose-escalation trial, donors got nivolumab plus ipilimumab with aspirin, cyclophosphamide and radiotherapy. Germline V gene sequence: CDR1 SGHTA, CDR2 FQGNSA. J was trimmed by 9 bases and V by 2 bases; bases with no gene match: 13. The CDR3 is 15 residues long.

This chain uses TRBV7-2 with TRBJ2-7; 7 positions match TRBD2. Sequenced here: PBMCs, sampled after low-dose radiotherapy plus immunotherapy. The receptor was derived from a male donor with rectosigmoid adenocarcinoma. The CDR3 here is CASSLTPGLGGVQYF. The CDR3 DNA sequence: TGTGCCAGCAGCTTAACCCCGGGACTTGGGGGGGTGCAGTACTTC.